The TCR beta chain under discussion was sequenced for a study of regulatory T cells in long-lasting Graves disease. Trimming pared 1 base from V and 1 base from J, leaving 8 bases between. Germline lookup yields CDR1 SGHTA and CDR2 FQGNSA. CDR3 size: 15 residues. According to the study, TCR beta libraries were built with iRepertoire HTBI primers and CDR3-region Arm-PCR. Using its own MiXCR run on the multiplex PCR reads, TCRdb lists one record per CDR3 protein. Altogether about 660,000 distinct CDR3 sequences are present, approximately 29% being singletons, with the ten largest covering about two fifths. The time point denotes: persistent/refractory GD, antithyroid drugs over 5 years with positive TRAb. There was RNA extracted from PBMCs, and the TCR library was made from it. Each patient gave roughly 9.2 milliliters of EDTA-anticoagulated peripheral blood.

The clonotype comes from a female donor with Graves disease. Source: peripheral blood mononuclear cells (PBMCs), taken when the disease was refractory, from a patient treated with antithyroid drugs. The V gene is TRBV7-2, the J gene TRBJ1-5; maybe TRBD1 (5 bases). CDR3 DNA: TGTGCCAGCAGCTTAGTTGGGACCAGCAATCAGCCCCAGCATTTT. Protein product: CASSLVGTSNQPQHF.